One sample yielded the 20 T cell receptor beta chains listed below, sequenced in a study of PD-1 blockade in classical Hodgkin lymphoma. In every patient, relapse followed autologous stem cell transplantation, while exposure to brentuximab vedotin differed. The assay was immunoSEQ multiplex PCR, and TCRdb's table has in-frame clones only and misses some. The table shows approximately 99,000 clones, with roughly 76% occurring only once. Sequencing was performed on peripheral blood mononuclear cells (PBMCs), taken before the second cycle of nivolumab. The origin of the receptors is a human donor with classical Hodgkin lymphoma.

This clone was observed a single time. This chain uses TRBV5-1 with TRBJ2-4; tentative D call: TRBD2 (6 bases). The germline gives CDR1 SGHRS, CDR2 YFSETQ. The length of the CDR3 is 19 residues. With 0 bases removed from V and 0 bases from J, the gap between germline ends came to 19 bases. CDR3 nucleotide sequence: TGCGCCAGCAGCTTGGGGTGGGGGGACCCCCTGCTAGCCAAAAACATTCAGTACTTC. Translation gives CASSLGWGDPLLAKNIQYF.

The gene calls are TRBV6-5 and TRBJ2-7; maybe TRBD1 (6 bases). Germline V gives CDR1 MNHEY, CDR2 SVGAGI. Between the trimmed V and J ends, which lost 1 base and 6 bases, there was a span of 16 bases. The CDR3 consists of 15 residues. CDR3 sequence reads: CASSYFARGRLEQYF. The CDR3 DNA sequence: TGTGCCAGCAGTTACTTTGCCAGGGGAAGGCTCGAGCAGTACTTC.

V and J are TRBV11-2 and TRBJ1-2; TRBD1 aligns across 8 bases. V shed 5 bases, J shed 8 bases, and the junction held 7 bases outside the gene matches. The CDR3 extends over 13 amino acids. Germline assignment: CDR1 SGHAT and CDR2 FQNNGV. The chain's CDR3 is CASSNGQGRGYTF. The CDR3 bases are TGTGCCAGCAGCAACGGACAGGGTCGAGGCTACACCTTC.

This chain links TRBV10-3 with TRBJ1-1; the D is unclear. The CDR3 is made up of 14 amino acids. With 2 bases removed from V and 3 bases from J, the gap between germline ends came to 10 bases. CDR1 and CDR2 from the germline V gene are ENHRY and SYGVKD. The CDR3 DNA sequence: TGTGCCATCAGTGAGACCGGACGGGACACTGAAGCTTTCTTT. This translates into CAISETGRDTEAFF.

This clone was picked up a small number of times. The chain is built from TRBV5-1 and TRBJ2-2; possible D gene TRBD2, 5 bases. This CDR3 is built from 15 residues. CDR1 and CDR2 from the germline V gene are SGHRS and YFSETQ. Trimming shortened V by 0 bases and J by 6 bases, and 12 bases separated the two germline ends. As DNA, the CDR3 is TGCGCCAGCAGCTTGGCACTTCGGACTCCCGGGGAGCTGTTTTTT. Protein product: CASSLALRTPGELFF. Drawing the rest from reference TRBV5-1 and TRBJ2-2, the complete variable domain is KAGVTQTPRYLIKTRGQQVTLSCSPISGHRSVSWYQQTPGQGLQFLFEYFSETQRNKGNFPGRFSGRQFSNSRSEMNVSTLELGDSALYLCASSLALRTPGELFFGEGSRLTVL.

The rearrangement joins TRBV2 to TRBJ2-5; D might be TRBD1 or TRBD2, each matching 5 bases. The CDR3 runs 16 residues. In germline, CDR1 is SNHLY, CDR2 FYNNEI. With 3 bases removed from V and 6 bases from J, the gap between germline ends came to 20 bases. This chain's CDR3 is CASSDGAGQTGKTQYF. For the CDR3, the DNA is TGTGCCAGCAGTGATGGGGCGGGCCAAACCGGGAAGACCCAGTACTTC.

V gene TRBV6-1 combines with J gene TRBJ2-7; D not resolved. Trimming stripped 6 bases from V and 1 base from J, with 10 bases between. CDR1 and CDR2 (germline): MNHNS, SASEGT. This CDR3 region has 13 residues. The CDR3 region is CASSRADSYEQYF. The CDR3 DNA reads as TGTGCCAGCAGCCGAGCCGATTCCTACGAGCAGTACTTC.

The J gene is TRBJ2-7, the V gene TRBV4-1; 11 bases map to TRBD2. V lost 1 base to trimming and J lost 3 bases; unmatched junction nucleotides: 2. The CDR3 loop spans 15 amino acids. Germline V CDR1 and CDR2: MGHRA, YSYEKL. The CDR3 loop reads CASSQGLAGLYEQYF. The CDR3 DNA sequence: TGCGCCAGCAGCCAAGGACTAGCGGGACTCTACGAGCAGTACTTC.

The V and J genes are TRBV19 and TRBJ1-5; tentative D call: TRBD1 (5 bases). The CDR3 length is 15 residues. Per the germline V gene, CDR1 is LNHDA and CDR2 is SQIVND (reference sequence). V shed 6 bases and J shed 7 bases, with 19 bases lying between them. CDR3 protein: CASRPPFGARQPQHF. For the CDR3, the DNA is TGTGCCAGTAGGCCTCCATTCGGGGCACGACAGCCCCAGCATTTT.

Concerning this clone: Other DNA sequences in the sample encode the same CDR3. The J gene is TRBJ1-5, the V gene TRBV5-4, with D unresolved. Germline CDR1 is SGHNT and CDR2 is YYREEE (reference sequence). The CDR3 has 15 amino acids. Trimming shortened V by 0 bases and J by 0 bases, and 7 bases separated the two germline ends. CDR3: CASSLEPYSNQPQHF. In DNA, the CDR3 is TGTGCCAGCAGCTTGGAACCCTATAGCAATCAGCCCCAGCATTTT. The variable domain in full, completed from reference TRBV5-4 and TRBJ1-5, reads ETGVTQSPTHLIKTRGQQVTLRCSSQSGHNTVSWYQQALGQGPQFIFQYYREEENGRGNFPPRFSGLQFPNYSSELNVNALELDDSALYLCASSLEPYSNQPQHFGDGTRLSIL.

The rearrangement joins TRBV5-1 to TRBJ2-1; 8 bases align to TRBD1. V was clipped by 0 bases and J by 9 bases; unmatched bases: 8. The CDR3 loop spans 15 amino acids. The V gene's germline CDR1 is SGHRS and CDR2 YFSETQ. CDR3 sequence (DNA): TGCGCCAGCAGCTTGGCAGGGGGCGAGGTCGCTGAGCAGTTCTTC. Protein sequence: CASSLAGGEVAEQFF.

As DNA, the CDR3 is TGTGCCAGCAGCGTAGAACTAGCGGGAGTCAACGAGCAGTACTTC. Residues: CASSVELAGVNEQYF. The chain carries TRBV9 and TRBJ2-7; 11 bases fit TRBD2. This CDR3 has 15 amino acids. V shed 0 bases and J 5 bases; nucleotides not matched to a gene: 4. CDR1 is SGDLS and CDR2 is YYNGEE in the germline V gene.

The genes are TRBV6-6 and TRBJ2-2, with D perhaps matching TRBD2 (6 bases). V was shortened by 2 bases and J by 8 bases, with 18 bases between the two germline ends. The germline V gene encodes CDR1 MNHNY and CDR2 SVGAGI (reference sequence). This CDR3 spans 16 amino acids. The CDR3 loop reads CASSYLGGTSRGELFF. The DNA for the CDR3 is TGTGCCAGCAGTTACCTAGGCGGGACCTCGAGAGGGGAGCTGTTTTTT.

The chain carries TRBV6-5 and TRBJ2-1; 7 bases agree with TRBD2. The CDR3 covers 15 residues. CDR1 is MNHEY and CDR2 is SVGAGI in the germline V gene. V was pared by 0 bases and J by 9 bases, with 8 bases of the junction left unmatched. CDR3 protein: CASSYSTLAVGEQFF. DNA of the CDR3: TGTGCCAGCAGTTACTCGACTCTAGCGGTGGGTGAGCAGTTCTTC.

CDR3 loop: CASSPQGRETQYF. CDR3 nucleotides: TGTGCCAGCAGCCCCCAGGGAAGAGAGACCCAGTACTTC. The chain has TRBV7-8 and TRBJ2-5; D possibly corresponds to TRBD1 (5 bases). The CDR3 covers 13 residues. Germline CDR1 is SGHVS and CDR2 is FQNEAQ. V was shortened by 5 bases and J by 4 bases, with 11 bases between the two germline ends.

This chain connects TRBV7-2 to TRBJ2-1; D not certain. CDR3 size: 11 residues. Deletions cut 1 base from V and 13 bases from J, with 8 bases between. The germline V gene has CDR1 SGHTA and CDR2 FQGNSA. DNA for the CDR3: TGTGCCAGCAGCTTAGGGCAGACTCAGTTCTTC. This sequence encodes CASSLGQTQFF.

The V and J genes are TRBV5-6 and TRBJ2-7, with D perhaps TRBD1 (5 bases). With 3 bases removed from V and 5 bases from J, the gap between germline ends came to 12 bases. This CDR3 spans 13 amino acids. The germline gives CDR1 SGHDT, CDR2 YYEEEE. CDR3 bases: TGTGCCAGCAGCTCACAGGATTTCCACGAGCAGTACTTC. Translation: CASSSQDFHEQYF.

The chain joins TRBV5-1 to TRBJ1-5; D unclear. CDR3 size: 16 residues. The germline CDR1 and CDR2 sequences are SGHRS and YFSETQ. V lost 1 base and J lost 0, with 11 bases in between. The CDR3 reads CASSLTGLNSNQPQHF. As DNA, the CDR3 is TGCGCCAGCAGCTTGACCGGCCTAAATAGCAATCAGCCCCAGCATTTT.

The genes are TRBV9 and TRBJ2-7; D call uncertain. CDR1 and CDR2 (germline): SGDLS, YYNGEE. The CDR3 loop spans 15 amino acids. With 0 bases removed from V and 3 bases from J, the gap between germline ends came to 13 bases. Here the CDR3 DNA reads TGTGCCAGCAGCGTAGTACCCACGGGTCTCTACGAGCAGTACTTC. This translates into CASSVVPTGLYEQYF.

This clone was seen only a few times. V gene TRBV29-1 combines with J gene TRBJ1-5; D might be TRBD1 (5 bases). Trimming took off 6 bases at V and 1 base at J, with 16 bases between the two ends. The CDR3 has 15 residues. Germline loops: CDR1 SQVTM, CDR2 ANQGSEA. The DNA of the CDR3 is TGCAGCGTCGCCGGGGCGGGGAGGAGCAATCAGCCCCAGCATTTT. The encoded protein is CSVAGAGRSNQPQHF.